The rows below give T cell receptor beta chains drawn from one sample of a study of regulatory T cells in long-lasting Graves disease. Using its own MiXCR run on the multiplex PCR reads, TCRdb lists one record per CDR3 protein. Among some 490,000 distinct CDR3 sequences listed, around 11% were seen once. In addition, the sample was reused for a study of T cells in Graves' hyperthyroidism and ophthalmopathy.

This material consisted of peripheral blood mononuclear cells (PBMCs), taken at new diagnosis, from a patient treated with antithyroid drugs. Receptors originate from a woman aged 30 to 39 with Graves disease. The conserved cysteine and the conserved F or W are not part of the CDR3 here. A D gene is named only where the DNA matches it firmly.

CDR3: ASRVSGQSYEQY
D: TRBD1
length: 12
V: TRBV12-3/TRBV12-4

CDR3: SVEGVSYEQY
D: NA
length: 10
V: TRBV29-1

CDR3: ASSLDIHEQY
D: NA
length: 10
V: TRBV28

CDR3: ASGQRTSDSTDTQY
D: TRBD2
length: 14
V: TRBV9

CDR3: ASGLAEETQY
D: TRBD2
length: 10
V: TRBV2

CDR3: ASSYRAQAYNEQF
D: NA
length: 13
V: TRBV6-2/TRBV6-3

CDR3: ASSLRGTGSNEQF
D: TRBD1
length: 13
V: TRBV12-3/TRBV12-4

CDR3: ASSWKNRPGTPGGETQY
D: TRBD2
length: 17
V: TRBV5-6

CDR3: ATAGQWNTEAF
D: TRBD1
length: 11
V: TRBV15

CDR3: SAPDLTEAF
D: NA
length: 9
V: TRBV20-1

CDR3: ASSDQGGGTDTQY
D: NA
length: 13
V: TRBV2

CDR3: ASREVTLTTGELF
D: NA
length: 13
V: TRBV12-3/TRBV12-4

CDR3: ASRGQMGTEAF
D: TRBD1
length: 11
V: TRBV12-3/TRBV12-4

CDR3: ASSLRTAPETQY
D: NA
length: 12
V: TRBV7-2

CDR3: ASSFRYTEAF
D: NA
length: 10
V: TRBV12-3/TRBV12-4

CDR3: ASSQAWGTEAF
D: NA
length: 11
V: TRBV4-1

CDR3: ASSQGTRNTGELF
D: TRBD2
length: 13
V: TRBV7-9

CDR3: ASSLEEGPWETQY
D: NA
length: 13
V: TRBV11-3

CDR3: SASRTVTGELF
D: NA
length: 11
V: TRBV20-1

CDR3: AISETGPQGTEAF
D: NA
length: 13
V: TRBV10-3

CDR3: ASSLRGSNGGTEAF
D: NA
length: 14
V: TRBV7-8

CDR3: SAQKGTAYGYT
D: TRBD1
length: 11
V: TRBV20-1

CDR3: ASSKRGEDTGELF
D: NA
length: 13
V: TRBV19

CDR3: ASRPSGINLGGYT
D: NA
length: 13
V: TRBV12-3/TRBV12-4

CDR3: ASSRLAGPYNEQF
D: TRBD2
length: 13
V: TRBV6-1

CDR3: ASRASADTAYPLH
D: NA
length: 13
V: TRBV6-1

CDR3: ASRETGTDQPQH
D: NA
length: 12
V: TRBV28

CDR3: ASTTPRLAGADTQY
D: TRBD2
length: 14
V: TRBV28

CDR3: AWSVLLANEQY
D: NA
length: 11
V: TRBV30

CDR3: SARDIQREGKLAQY
D: TRBD2
length: 14
V: TRBV20-1

CDR3: SVDKGISGNTIY
D: NA
length: 12
V: TRBV29-1

CDR3: ASSQGGGGNGYT
D: TRBD1
length: 12
V: TRBV3-1

CDR3: AWERTGTRTQY
D: TRBD2
length: 11
V: TRBV30

CDR3: ASSLSHSVSYNEQF
D: NA
length: 14
V: TRBV5-1

CDR3: ATSEPTGGKGNQPQH
D: TRBD1
length: 15
V: TRBV24-1

CDR3: SARVGTDTGELF
D: TRBD1
length: 12
V: TRBV20-1

CDR3: ASSLLLGLEASNEQF
D: NA
length: 15
V: TRBV28